This T cell receptor beta chain comes out of a study of shared clonotypes between healthy human individuals. The protocol was immunoSEQ multiplex PCR, while the TCRdb copy is restricted to in-frame clones and leaves out a portion. The data contain approximately 440,000 clones, approximately 77% of them singletons. Germline loops: CDR1 SNHLY, CDR2 FYNNEI. The CDR3 has 15 residues. After removal of 3 bases from V and 3 bases from J, the junction contained 3 bases not matched to a gene. Sequencing input: PBMCs. The V gene is TRBV2, the J gene TRBJ2-7; 12 bases match TRBD2. The receptor's source is a woman aged 40 to 49 in good health. Some clones in this sample may be carry-over from other donors' samples. Written as DNA, the CDR3 is TGTGCCAGCAGTGAGGGACTAGCGGGCCTCTACGAGCAGTACTTC. This encodes CASSEGLAGLYEQYF.